Listed here are 2 T cell receptor beta chains from one sample, sequenced in a study of cytotoxic CD8 clonotypes in ibrutinib-treated CLL. Assay used: immunoSEQ multiplex PCR; TCRdb lists only in-frame clones, some missing. In the table there are around 160,000 clones, about 88% of which are singletons. Here the sequenced sample was PBMCs, taken at disease progression, from a patient treated with ibrutinib. The receptors come from a human donor with chronic lymphocytic leukemia.

V is TRBV19 and J is TRBJ1-4, with 7 bases identical to TRBD1. The CDR3 consists of 16 residues. CDR1 is LNHDA, CDR2 SQIVND, per germline (reference sequence). The V and J ends lost 4 bases and 2 bases, in that order; junction bases with no gene match: 7. The CDR3 is CASSTIRQGTNEKLFF. The CDR3 region has the DNA TGTGCCAGTAGTACCATAAGACAGGGTACTAATGAAAAACTGTTTTTT.

The chain has TRBV5-1 and TRBJ1-1, with D hard to call. Germline CDR1 SGHRS, CDR2 YFSETQ. Trimming stripped 0 bases from V and 0 bases from J, with 6 bases between. This CDR3 contains 14 residues. The CDR3 bases are TGCGCCAGCAGCTTGGACGGACTGAACACTGAAGCTTTCTTT. Its protein product is CASSLDGLNTEAFF. The complete variable domain, with remaining parts taken from reference TRBV5-1 and TRBJ1-1, reads KAGVTQTPRYLIKTRGQQVTLSCSPISGHRSVSWYQQTPGQGLQFLFEYFSETQRNKGNFPGRFSGRQFSNSRSEMNVSTLELGDSALYLCASSLDGLNTEAFFGQGTRLTVV.